This T cell receptor beta chain was recovered during a study of T-cell memory formation after mild COVID-19. Study-level results: Clones that contracted from day 15 to 85 were balanced CD4/CD8, while later expanders leaned CD4+.

This CDR3 region has 16 residues. The V and J ends lost 6 bases and 4 bases, in that order; junction bases with no gene match: 13. The V gene's germline CDR1 is MNHEY and CDR2 SVGAGI. This clonotype was found a few times. Antigen specificity is unknown. TCRdb re-analysed the 5' RACE reads in MiXCR, keeping a single row per CDR3 protein. The sample lists about 270,000 distinct CDR3 sequences, about 16% occurring once. The specimen sequenced was PBMCs or a T cell subset sorted from them (not recorded which). The TCR comes from a man aged 18-30 years who had mild COVID-19 (a few samples of this study predate the infection). Cell type and time point are not known. The chain joins TRBV6-5 to TRBJ2-7, with TRBD1 matching 9 bases. The CDR3 nucleotides read TGTGCCAGCAGGATGTATCACGGGACAGGGTCTTACGAGCAGTACTTC. This encodes CASRMYHGTGSYEQYF.